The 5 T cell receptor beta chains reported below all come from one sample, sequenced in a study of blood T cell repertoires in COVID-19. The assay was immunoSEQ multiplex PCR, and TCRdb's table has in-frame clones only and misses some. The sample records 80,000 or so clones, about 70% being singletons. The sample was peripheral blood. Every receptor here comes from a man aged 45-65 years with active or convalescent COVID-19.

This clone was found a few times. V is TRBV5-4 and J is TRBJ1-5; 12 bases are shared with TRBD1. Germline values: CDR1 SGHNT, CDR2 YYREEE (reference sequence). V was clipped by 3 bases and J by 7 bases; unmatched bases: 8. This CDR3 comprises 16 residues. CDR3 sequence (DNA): TGTGCCAGCAGCTCCACCGGGACAGGGGGCTCCCAGCCCCAGCATTTT. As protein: CASSSTGTGGSQPQHF.

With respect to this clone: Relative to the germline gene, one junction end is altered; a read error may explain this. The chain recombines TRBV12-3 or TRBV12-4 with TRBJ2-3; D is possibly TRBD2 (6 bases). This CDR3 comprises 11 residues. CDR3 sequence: CASLGRLRIDF. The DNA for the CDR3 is TGTGCCAGCCTGGGGAGGCTCCGCATAGATTTT.

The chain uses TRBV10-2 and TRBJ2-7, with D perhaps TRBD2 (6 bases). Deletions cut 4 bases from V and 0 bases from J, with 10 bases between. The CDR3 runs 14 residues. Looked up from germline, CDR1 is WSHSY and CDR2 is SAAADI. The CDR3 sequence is CASSVSGVSYEQYF. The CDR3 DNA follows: TGCGCCAGCAGTGTTTCGGGGGTCTCCTACGAGCAGTACTTC.

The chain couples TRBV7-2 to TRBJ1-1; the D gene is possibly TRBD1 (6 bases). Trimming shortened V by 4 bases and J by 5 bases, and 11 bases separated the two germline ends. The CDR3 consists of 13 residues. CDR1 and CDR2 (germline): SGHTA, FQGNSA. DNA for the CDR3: TGTGCCAGCAGCTCAGGGGTATGGACTGAAGCTTTCTTT. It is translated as CASSSGVWTEAFF.

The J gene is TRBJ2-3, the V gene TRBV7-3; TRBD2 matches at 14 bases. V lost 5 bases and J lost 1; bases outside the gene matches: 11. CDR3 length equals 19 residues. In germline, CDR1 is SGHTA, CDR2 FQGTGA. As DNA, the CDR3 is TGTGCCAGCAGCCCCCGACTAGCGGGGGGGCCGTTAGGCACAGATACGCAGTATTTT. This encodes CASSPRLAGGPLGTDTQYF.